The clone carrying this T cell receptor (beta chain) appeared many times. What it binds is not known. The entry originates in a study of T cells in Graves' hyperthyroidism and ophthalmopathy. Across the whole study: Peripheral blood was collected at initial diagnosis, before any treatment. General study points: Blood samples included most of the expanded thyroid clonotypes exceeding 0.001.

In germline, CDR1 is MDHEN, CDR2 SYDVKM. J was trimmed by 7 bases and V by 3 bases; bases with no gene match: 6. The CDR3 totals 14 residues. The CDR3 regions of TCR beta were amplified from RNA transcripts. HTBI primers were used for first-round RT-PCR of the TCR CDR3. TCRdb ran MiXCR on the multiplex PCR reads and lists one entry per CDR3 protein. The sample lists around 350,000 distinct CDR3 sequences; about 19% were seen once. If no ophthalmopathy progression occurred within 18 months, Graves' hyperthyroidism was stable. The diagnoses drew upon clinical symptoms, serum thyroxine and TRAb, thyroid ultrasound and orbital computed tomography.

The rearrangement joins TRBV28 to TRBJ1-1, with 9 positions matching TRBD1. Source material: blood. The source is a woman aged 18-29 years with Graves' hyperthyroidism. The CDR3 spells CASSLEGQGFEAFF. The CDR3 region has the DNA TGTGCCAGCAGTTTGGAGGGACAGGGCTTTGAAGCTTTCTTT.